Sequencing of this T cell receptor (beta chain) was carried out in a study of post-analysis software for immune sequencing data. Study results and limitations: About 5 TRBV segments were significantly more frequent in patients than in controls. TRBV5-6, TRBV5-1 and TRBV20-1 were among these segments.

The germline V and J ends were trimmed by 0 bases and 2 bases, with 14 bases remaining between them. Germline V gene sequence: CDR1 LGHNA, CDR2 YNFKEQ. The CDR3 runs to 16 residues. Presence of unique molecular identifiers characterized the TCR beta cDNA libraries. T cells numbering roughly 0.9 to 11 million gave rise to roughly 550,000 cDNA molecules. MiXCR, run by TCRdb on the PCR reads, gives a single entry per CDR3 protein. The table shows hundreds of thousands of distinct CDR3 sequences, with 59% occurring only once. This clonotype was recorded a few times. What it binds is not known. Material: blood. The TCR comes from a girl aged 2-10 years with multiple sclerosis. V and J are TRBV4-2 and TRBJ2-7; perhaps TRBD2 as D (5 bases). The CDR3: CASSQDEAVSTYEQYF. CDR3 DNA: TGTGCCAGCAGCCAAGATGAAGCGGTCTCGACCTACGAGCAGTACTTC.